This TCR beta chain was documented in a study of cytomegalovirus exposure and HLA in healthy donors. Study findings and constraints: For TCR beta chains, V- and J-gene trimming was later linked to a missense DCLRE1C variant. With high specificity and sensitivity, the classifier reportedly diagnosed cytomegalovirus status.

Comments on this clone: Its specificity is not known.

The PCR used 60 Vbeta and 13 Jbeta primers. The assay was immunoSEQ multiplex PCR, and TCRdb's table has in-frame clones only and misses some. The repertoire holds about 130,000 clones, with roughly 70% as singletons. The origin of this receptor is a middle-aged man in good health and CMV-seropositive. Specimen: PBMCs.

CDR3 sequence reads: CSALGGGAGYYDEQYF. In DNA form, the CDR3 reads TGCAGCGCTCTGGGTGGAGGGGCAGGGTATTACGACGAGCAGTACTTC. The J gene is TRBJ2-7, the V gene TRBV29-1; D perhaps matches TRBD2 (6 bases). Germline lookup yields CDR1 SQVTM and CDR2 ANQGSEA. The CDR3 is 16 amino acids. V dropped 7 bases and J dropped 5 bases, with 27 bases sitting between them.